This T cell receptor (beta chain) emerged from a study of identical twins (dated by TCRdb to between 2015 and 2016). About the study as a whole: To test whether fetal clonotypes persist, the study used deep sequencing on TCR alpha and beta repertoires from monozygotic twins, unrelated adults of various ages, and cord blood. To rule out contamination, the twin experiments were replicated at different times with different library preparation protocols.

Every donor in the study was a healthy Caucasian. The twin cohort consisted of three pairs of female monozygotic twins, all aged about 18 to 29 years. Positive isolation kits from Invitrogen were used to isolate the CD4+ and CD8+ T cell populations. This clonotype was counted many times. This receptor's antigen is unknown. No much larger clonotype is one base removed from it; base qualities were not supplied. Libraries came from 5' RACE. Sequencing was performed on an Illumina HiSeq 2000. Template switching added a universal primer binding site, and the final cDNA carried a unique molecular identifier that allowed TCR cDNA molecules to be counted accurately. Specific primers in the conserved constant-segment region were used to synthesize first-strand cDNA for TCR alpha and beta chains. To control for contamination, every cDNA library carried two barcodes: a SMART-Mk sample barcode plus Illumina barcodes. TruSeq adapter sequences, together with Illumina sample barcodes, were added in two successive PCR steps. TCR alpha and beta cDNA libraries were sequenced on the Illumina HiSeq platform with custom primers. The published analysis was carried out like this. Raw reads were processed with MiGEC to extract unique molecular identifiers, and MiXCR was used to determine CDR3 positions. For each individual, recombination models were inferred using an EM algorithm with the repgenHMM and IGoR tools. The analysis of shared clonotypes was done with the tcR package in R, with sharing normalized by the product of cloneset sizes. Out-of-frame nonproductive sequences were analyzed to study raw recombination free of thymic and clonal selection effects. TCRdb ran its own pipeline on the public reads, namely fastp trimming at Q25 and MiXCR clone calling, and kept in-frame beta chains. Each CDR3 protein appears once, grouped with its most common genes and DNA. In this record, the V and J calls reflect TCRdb's handling and not the investigators' own analysis. For this sample the table gives 450,000 or so distinct CDR3 sequences, of which roughly an eighth were detected only once. The ten largest clones add up to about 0.94% of the sample.

The full study reports these points: Out-of-frame TCR alpha sequences shared between twins showed an excess of low generation-probability sequences compared with coincidental sharing between unrelated individuals. Fewer insertions were carried by abundant cord blood beta clonotypes, a similar but weaker trend appeared in young adult naive repertoires, and no such trend appeared in memory repertoires. Out-of-frame TCR alpha sharing in monozygotic twins was systematically underestimated by recombination models, whereas sharing between unrelated individuals was in agreement with the recombination models. Conclusions relied on cross-sectional statistical analysis, since the same donors could not be followed over many years. The excess sharing between twins in beta out-of-frame sequences was weaker because fewer shared sequences reduced the signal-to-noise ratio. Invariant T cells such as MAIT and iNKT could partly confound zero-insertion analyses, though diverse VJ usage argued against this for most clonotypes.

Reading from cysteine to phenylalanine, the CDR3 counts 16 amino acids. The DNA shown is the 48-base CDR3, in frame from base 1. CDR1 SGHTA and CDR2 FQGNSA are derived from the germline V gene. Clipping removes 8 bases from V and 3 bases from J, with 13 as the unmatched junction base count. The sample also formed part of further work on yellow fever vaccine responses in identical twins. Reported in the second study: The authors reported that the T cell response to vaccination in identical twins appeared partly convergent and partly personalized. The study precisely tracked vaccine-responding T cell clones in identical twins.

This sequence was found in a woman aged 18 to 35 in good health. Sequenced input: CD4+ T cells sorted from blood. The chain was built from TRBV7-2 and TRBJ2-7; TRBD1 matches 10 bases in the middle. In nucleotide form, the sequence is TGTGCCAGCGTCCCGTACCCCGGGACAGGGGTCTACGAGCAGTACTTC. Translated, this gives CASVPYPGTGVYEQYF.